One sample yielded the 24 T cell receptor beta chains listed below, sequenced in a study of blood T cell repertoires in COVID-19. Produced via immunoSEQ multiplex PCR; TCRdb's table is partial and in-frame only. The data show some 350,000 clones, about nine tenths seen once. Source material: peripheral blood. The receptors derive from a woman aged 45-65 years with COVID-19, enrolled during active disease.

This clone turned up a few times. CDR3 DNA: TGTGCCAGCAGTTCGGACGGGATTCGCCGCAGCGAGCAGTACTTC. Protein sequence: CASSSDGIRRSEQYF. The chain carries TRBV6-5 and TRBJ2-7; possibly TRBD2 for D (5 bases). Trimming pared 4 bases from V and 6 bases from J, leaving 19 bases between. There are 15 residues in the CDR3. The germline CDR1 and CDR2 sequences are MNHEY and SVGAGI.

The J gene is TRBJ2-5, the V gene TRBV6-5; perhaps TRBD2 as D (6 bases). The CDR3 extends over 13 amino acids. Trimming removed 2 bases from V and 6 bases from J, with 10 bases in between. Germline-derived CDR1 and CDR2 are MNHEY and SVGAGI. The CDR3 nucleotides read TGTGCCAGCAGTTACACGGGGGTGAAGACCCAGTACTTC. This gives the protein CASSYTGVKTQYF.

The chain is built from TRBV30 and TRBJ1-2; no clear D gene. CDR1 is GTSNPN and CDR2 is SVGIG in the germline V gene (reference sequence). With 0 bases removed from V and 3 bases from J, the gap between germline ends came to 11 bases. CDR3 length: 14 amino acids. CDR3 nucleotides: TGTGCCTGGAGTGTACTAGGGCGGGACTATGGCTACACCTTC. Translation gives CAWSVLGRDYGYTF.

This rearrangement joins TRBV18 to TRBJ2-7, with D possibly being TRBD2 (5 bases). V lost 0 bases and J 3 bases, leaving 15 bases between the germline ends. CDR3 length equals 16 residues. CDR1 and CDR2 from the germline V gene are KGHSH and LQKENI. The CDR3 sequence: CASSPPFRTAYYEQYF. The CDR3, as DNA: TGTGCCAGCTCACCACCCTTTAGGACTGCATACTACGAGCAGTACTTC.

The chain employs TRBV30 and TRBJ1-2; tentative D call: TRBD1 (5 bases). CDR3 size: 12 residues. Trimming cost V 5 bases and J 7 bases, with 14 bases left between them. Germline CDR1 is GTSNPN and CDR2 is SVGIG (reference sequence). The CDR3 loop reads CAWGRGYGGYTF. CDR3 DNA: TGTGCCTGGGGAAGGGGCTATGGTGGCTACACCTTC.

The J gene is TRBJ1-6, the V gene TRBV19, with TRBD1 identical over 7 bases. CDR1 and CDR2 (germline): LNHDA, SQIVND (reference sequence). Germline trimming cut 8 bases from V and 4 bases from J; bases unmatched to any gene: 5. This CDR3 spans 14 amino acids. Written as DNA, the CDR3 is TGTGCCAGTTCCTGGACAGGTTATAATTCACCCCTCCACTTT. Encoded protein: CASSWTGYNSPLHF.

This clone was found a few times. V usage is TRBV4-1 and J usage is TRBJ1-5, with D possibly being TRBD1 (5 bases). The CDR3 contains 14 residues. CDR1 and CDR2 from the germline V gene are MGHRA and YSYEKL. V was pared by 4 bases and J by 7 bases, with 14 bases between. The chain's CDR3 is CASSLQGLDQPQHF. In DNA, the CDR3 is TGCGCCAGCAGCCTGCAGGGATTGGACCAGCCCCAGCATTTT.

This sequence joins TRBV14 and TRBJ2-1; 8 bases map to TRBD2. V lost 1 base to trimming and J lost 3 bases; unmatched junction nucleotides: 5. The germline V gene encodes CDR1 SGHDN and CDR2 FVKESK. This CDR3 is 16 amino acids long. As DNA, the CDR3 is TGTGCCAGCAGCCAAGTGCGCCTAGCGGGCTACAATGAGCAGTTCTTC. Protein sequence: CASSQVRLAGYNEQFF.

This chain connects TRBV19 to TRBJ2-2, with D perhaps TRBD1 (5 bases). The CDR3 runs 18 residues. CDR1 LNHDA and CDR2 SQIVND come from the germline V gene (reference sequence). Trimming took 2 bases from V and 4 from J, leaving 20 bases between them. The chain's CDR3 is CASSIFWTYDRGTGELFF. The CDR3 region has the DNA TGTGCCAGTAGTATATTTTGGACATACGACCGCGGCACCGGGGAGCTGTTTTTT. The full variable domain, completed using reference TRBV19 and TRBJ2-2, is DGGITQSPKYLFRKEGQNVTLSCEQNLNHDAMYWYRQDPGQGLRLIYYSQIVNDFQKGDIAEGYSVSREKKESFPLTVTSAQKNPTAFYLCASSIFWTYDRGTGELFFGEGSRLTVL.

This chain links TRBV11-2 with TRBJ2-3, with 8 bases matching TRBD1. The CDR3 runs 19 residues. Germline V lookup: CDR1 SGHAT, CDR2 FQNNGV. V was clipped by 1 base and J by 3 bases; unmatched bases: 15. The CDR3 DNA reads TGTGCCAGCAGCTTAGCCCCAGGGGGCATCCGCTCTAGGACAGATACGCAGTATTTT. Translation gives CASSLAPGGIRSRTDTQYF.

This chain links TRBV5-4 with TRBJ2-7; 9 bases match TRBD1. The CDR3 is 14 residues long. The germline CDR1 and CDR2 sequences are SGHNT and YYREEE (reference sequence). Unmatched junction bases numbered 4, after V lost 4 bases and J lost 2 bases. The CDR3 sequence: CASSADRGPYEQYF. The DNA of the CDR3 is TGTGCCAGCAGCGCGGACAGGGGCCCCTACGAGCAGTACTTC.

The chain links TRBV19 to TRBJ2-2; weak D call: TRBD1 (6 bases). The CDR3 is made up of 14 amino acids. Germline V gives CDR1 LNHDA, CDR2 SQIVND (reference sequence). With 5 bases removed from V and 3 bases from J, the gap between germline ends came to 10 bases. The DNA for the CDR3 is TGTGCCAGTAGTTGGGACACTGACACCGGGGAGCTGTTTTTT. This sequence encodes CASSWDTDTGELFF. The whole variable domain, filled in from reference TRBV19 and TRBJ2-2, reads DGGITQSPKYLFRKEGQNVTLSCEQNLNHDAMYWYRQDPGQGLRLIYYSQIVNDFQKGDIAEGYSVSREKKESFPLTVTSAQKNPTAFYLCASSWDTDTGELFFGEGSRLTVL.

V is TRBV11-1 and J is TRBJ2-1; a weak D match, TRBD2 (6 bases). Trimming stripped 5 bases from V and 2 bases from J, with 13 bases between. CDR3 length: 15 amino acids. The germline V gene encodes CDR1 SGHAT and CDR2 FQDESV (reference sequence). The CDR3 DNA reads TGTGCCAGCAGCGTCCGGGAGCCTACCTACAATGAGCAGTTCTTC. Amino acid sequence: CASSVREPTYNEQFF.

Only one count was recorded for this clone. Here the CDR3 reads CASSLATGGEQFF. The CDR3 DNA follows: TGTGCCAGCAGCTTAGCAACAGGGGGTGAGCAGTTCTTC. The chain is built from TRBV7-9 and TRBJ2-1; 8 positions agree with TRBD1. CDR3 length: 13 amino acids. CDR1 is SEHNR, CDR2 FQNEAQ, per germline (reference sequence). After removal of 0 bases from V and 9 bases from J, the junction contained 1 base not matched to a gene.

V gene TRBV19 combines with J gene TRBJ1-4; 10 bases fit TRBD1. The CDR3 contains 18 residues. The germline gives CDR1 LNHDA, CDR2 SQIVND (reference sequence). J lost 0 bases, V lost 5 bases, and 9 bases had no gene match. CDR3 sequence (DNA): TGTGCCAGTAGTGGACGGACAGGGGGGAGAGCAACTAATGAAAAACTGTTTTTT. Its protein product is CASSGRTGGRATNEKLFF.

Concerning this clone itself: Other DNA sequences within the sample encode an identical CDR3. This sequence joins TRBV19 and TRBJ2-7; TRBD2 matches at 7 bases. J was trimmed by 1 base and V by 1 base; bases with no gene match: 1. The CDR3 consists of 14 residues. Germline V gene lookup returns CDR1 LNHDA and CDR2 SQIVND (reference sequence). The CDR3 here is CASSIGGGSYEQYF. For the CDR3, the DNA is TGTGCCAGTAGTATAGGCGGGGGTTCCTACGAGCAGTACTTC. Based on the CDR3 plus reference TRBV19 and TRBJ2-7, the full variable domain is DGGITQSPKYLFRKEGQNVTLSCEQNLNHDAMYWYRQDPGQGLRLIYYSQIVNDFQKGDIAEGYSVSREKKESFPLTVTSAQKNPTAFYLCASSIGGGSYEQYFGPGTRLTVT.

This clone was counted a few times. The chain links TRBV19 to TRBJ2-7; D possibly corresponds to TRBD2 (5 bases). The CDR3 has 13 amino acids. Germline lookup yields CDR1 LNHDA and CDR2 SQIVND (reference sequence). V shed 3 bases and J shed 5 bases, with 11 bases lying between them. DNA of the CDR3: TGTGCCAGTAGTATCCTCAGTAGCGACGAGCAGTACTTC. Its translation: CASSILSSDEQYF.

The chain links TRBV24-1 to TRBJ2-7; D may be TRBD2 (6 bases). CDR1 is KGHDR, CDR2 SFDVKD, per germline. V was clipped by 2 bases and J by 3 bases, with 10 bases between them. There are 14 residues in the CDR3. For the CDR3, the DNA is TGTGCCACCAGTGATTGGAGGACTAACTACGAGCAGTACTTC. It yields the protein CATSDWRTNYEQYF.

V and J are TRBV9 and TRBJ2-3; 7 nucleotides line up with TRBD2. V trimming: 0 bases; J trimming: 6 bases; junction bases outside the gene matches: 7. Germline V lookup: CDR1 SGDLS, CDR2 YYNGEE. This CDR3 spans 15 amino acids. The CDR3 loop is CASSVGGSTLDTQYF. The CDR3 DNA follows: TGTGCCAGCAGCGTAGGCGGGAGTACGTTGGATACGCAGTATTTT.

This clone was picked up many times. The chain recombines TRBV14 with TRBJ1-6, with D tentatively TRBD1 (5 bases). Per germline, CDR1 SGHDN and CDR2 FVKESK. This CDR3 contains 17 residues. V lost 2 bases and J lost 4, with 15 bases in between. The CDR3 spells CASSQTSGPFYNSPLHF. DNA of the CDR3: TGTGCCAGCAGCCAAACTTCAGGGCCTTTTTATAATTCACCCCTCCACTTT.

This chain uses TRBV9 with TRBJ2-7; D possibly corresponds to TRBD2 (5 bases). V lost 0 bases and J 1 base, leaving 8 bases between the germline ends. The CDR3 consists of 14 residues. Germline V CDR1 and CDR2: SGDLS, YYNGEE. The CDR3 nucleotides are TGTGCCAGCAGCGTAGGAGGGCAGTCCTACGAGCAGTACTTC. It encodes CASSVGGQSYEQYF.

This chain joins TRBV4-1 and TRBJ2-1, with 9 positions matching TRBD2. Germline CDR1 and CDR2: MGHRA and YSYEKL. This CDR3 spans 14 amino acids. V lost 4 bases to trimming and J lost 4 bases; unmatched junction nucleotides: 2. CDR3 nucleotide sequence: TGCGCCAGCAGCCCGGGACTAGCATACAATGAGCAGTTCTTC. It yields the protein CASSPGLAYNEQFF.

This chain joins TRBV6-6 and TRBJ2-5, with TRBD2 matching 11 bases. Germline values: CDR1 MNHNY, CDR2 SVGAGI (reference sequence). The CDR3 extends over 17 amino acids. V dropped 5 bases and J dropped 5; count of bases not matched to a gene: 13. Here the CDR3 DNA reads TGTGCCAGCAGTCCCGGCGAGTTAGCGGGAGGGAAGGAGACCCAGTACTTC. It yields the protein CASSPGELAGGKETQYF.

The V call is TRBV19, the J call TRBJ2-7; 9 positions agree with TRBD1. In germline, CDR1 is LNHDA, CDR2 SQIVND (reference sequence). CDR3 length equals 14 residues. The V segment lost 5 bases and the J segment 7 bases; nucleotides outside the gene matches: 9. The CDR3 bases are TGTGCCAGTAGTCGGAACAGGGGGCAGGGAGAGCAGTACTTC. Translating gives CASSRNRGQGEQYF.